This T cell receptor (beta chain) was captured by sequencing in a study of OX40 agonist ivuxolimab in advanced cancers. Sequenced by immunoSEQ multiplex PCR; TCRdb stores in-frame clones only, minus some. This sample has some 100,000 clones, with roughly 90% found just once. The V gene's germline CDR1 is MGHRA and CDR2 YSYEKL. The CDR3 extends over 16 amino acids. The J segment lost 5 bases and the V segment lost 0 bases, leaving 8 bases of the junction unmatched. This chain links TRBV4-1 with TRBJ2-7; 9 nucleotides align to TRBD2. The source material was CD4+ or CD8+ T cells sorted from blood, sampled in a trial of the OX40 agonist ivuxolimab. This TCR came from an adult with an advanced solid tumor such as melanoma, head and neck, liver or kidney cancer. The DNA of the CDR3 is TGCGCCAGCAGCCAAGATCTTCAGCGGGAGGTTGACGAGCAGTACTTC. This codes for CASSQDLQREVDEQYF.